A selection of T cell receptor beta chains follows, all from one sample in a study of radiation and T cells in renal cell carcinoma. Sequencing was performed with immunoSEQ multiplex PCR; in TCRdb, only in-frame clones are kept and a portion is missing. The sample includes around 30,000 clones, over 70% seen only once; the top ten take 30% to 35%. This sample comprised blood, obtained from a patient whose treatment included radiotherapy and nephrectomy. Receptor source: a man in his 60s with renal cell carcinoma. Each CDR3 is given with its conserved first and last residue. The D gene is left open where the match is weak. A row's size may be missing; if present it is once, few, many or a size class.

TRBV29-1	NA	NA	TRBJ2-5	TGCAGCGTAGAACAGGGCGGAGGAGAGACCCAGTACTTC	CSVEQGGGETQYF
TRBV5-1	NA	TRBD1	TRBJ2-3	TGCGCCAGCAGCTTGGGGACAGGGACTAGCACAGATACGCAGTATTTT	CASSLGTGTSTDTQYF
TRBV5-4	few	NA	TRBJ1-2	TGTGCCAGCAGCAACCAGGGAGGGCATGGCTACACCTTC	CASSNQGGHGYTF
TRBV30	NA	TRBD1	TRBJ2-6	TGTGCCTGGAGTGGGGACAGGGGGGCTGGGGCCAACGTCCTGACTTTC	CAWSGDRGAGANVLTF
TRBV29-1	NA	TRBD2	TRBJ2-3	TGCAGCGTCGCAGGACTAGCGGGAGGGTTGGCAGATACGCAGTATTTT	CSVAGLAGGLADTQYF
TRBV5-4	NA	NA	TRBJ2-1	TGTGCCAGCAGCTCGGGGAGTGGTGGCAATGAGCAGTTCTTC	CASSSGSGGNEQFF
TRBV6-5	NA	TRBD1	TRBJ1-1	TGTGCCAGCAGCCCCGACCGACAGGGAGCGACTGAAGCTTTCTTT	CASSPDRQGATEAFF
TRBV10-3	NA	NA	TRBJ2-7	TGTGCCATCACCGGGCAACAGAACTACGAGCAGTACTTC	CAITGQQNYEQYF
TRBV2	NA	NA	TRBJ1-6	TGTGCCAGCCAGGGGAGCTCCTATAATTCACCCCTCCACTTT	CASQGSSYNSPLHF
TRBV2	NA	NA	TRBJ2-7	TGTGCCAGCAGTGCCGATGGGACTCCAAGGGAGCAGTACTTC	CASSADGTPREQYF
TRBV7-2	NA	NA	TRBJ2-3	TGTGCCAGCAGCTTAAGCAGGAAGAGCACAGATACGCAGTATTTT	CASSLSRKSTDTQYF
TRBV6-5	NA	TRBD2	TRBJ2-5	TGTGCCAGCACTAGCGGTCAAACCCAGTACTTC	CASTSGQTQYF
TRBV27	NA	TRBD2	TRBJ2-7	TGTGCCAGCAGTTATAGTAGCGGGAGTACCTACGAGCAGTACTTC	CASSYSSGSTYEQYF
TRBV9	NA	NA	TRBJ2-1	TGTGCCAGCAGTGCTTCGGCCATATGGTCAGGCGAGCAGTTCTTC	CASSASAIWSGEQFF
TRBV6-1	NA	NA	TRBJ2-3	TGTGCCAGCAGTGAAGGGCCAGGACAGAGCCATGATACGCAGTATTTT	CASSEGPGQSHDTQYF
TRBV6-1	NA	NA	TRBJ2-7	TGTGCCAGCAAAGGGGGGGTAGCCTACGAGCAGTACTTC	CASKGGVAYEQYF
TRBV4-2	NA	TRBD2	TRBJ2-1	TGTGCCAGCAGCCACAGTGGCAAAGCGGGAGGCAATGAGCAGTTCTTC	CASSHSGKAGGNEQFF
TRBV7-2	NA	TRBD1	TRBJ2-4	TGTGCCAGCAGCTCCGGGACAGGGGGCAACATTCAGTACTTC	CASSSGTGGNIQYF
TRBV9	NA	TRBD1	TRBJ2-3	TGTGCCAGCAGCGTAGGTCCGGGACAGGGGGCGCATGATACGCAGTATTTT	CASSVGPGQGAHDTQYF
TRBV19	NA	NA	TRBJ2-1	TGTGCCAGCACCCCGCGGGATTCGGGTTACAATGAGCAGTTCTTC	CASTPRDSGYNEQFF
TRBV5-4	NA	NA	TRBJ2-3	TGTGCCAGCAGCTTGTATAGCATGGGTCCCACAGATACGCAGTATTTT	CASSLYSMGPTDTQYF
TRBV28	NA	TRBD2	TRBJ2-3	TGTGCCAGCATCCCCGCGGGAGCAGGCACAGATACGCAGTATTTT	CASIPAGAGTDTQYF
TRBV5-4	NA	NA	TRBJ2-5	TGTGCCAGCAGCCGTCCACTAGATGATGGAGAGACCCAGTACTTC	CASSRPLDDGETQYF
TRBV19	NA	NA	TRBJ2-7	TGTGCCAGTAGTGCAGTGGAAGGGCTCTCCTACGAGCAGTACTTC	CASSAVEGLSYEQYF
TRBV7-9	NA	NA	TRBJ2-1	TGTGCCAGCAGCCCCCGGGGAGCGGGACACTACAATGAGCAGTTCTTC	CASSPRGAGHYNEQFF
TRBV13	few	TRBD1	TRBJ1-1	TGTGCCAGCAGCTTCAGTGTACAGGGGCTCCATGAAGCTTTCTTT	CASSFSVQGLHEAFF
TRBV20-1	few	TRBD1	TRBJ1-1	TGCAGTGCCGGACAGGGCCCTGAAGCTTTCTTT	CSAGQGPEAFF
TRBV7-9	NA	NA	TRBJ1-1	TGTGCCAGCAGCATTCAGGGAGGCGGAACTGAAGCTTTCTTT	CASSIQGGGTEAFF
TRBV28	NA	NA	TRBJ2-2	TGTGCCAGCAGTTTGCGGGAAACCGGGGAGCTGTTTTTT	CASSLRETGELFF
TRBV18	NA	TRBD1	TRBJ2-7	TGTGCCAGCTCACCAGTACAGGGGTGGGACTACGAGCAGTACTTC	CASSPVQGWDYEQYF
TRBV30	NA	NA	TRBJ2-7	TGTGCCTGGAGCCCCCCCGACTACGAGCAGTACTTC	CAWSPPDYEQYF
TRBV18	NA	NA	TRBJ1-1	TGTGCCAGCTCACCAGCAGGCGCCCGGGTGAACACTGAAGCTTTCTTT	CASSPAGARVNTEAFF
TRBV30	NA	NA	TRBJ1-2	TGTGCCTGGAGTCAGCAGACCCCTACATCTGGCTACACCTTC	CAWSQQTPTSGYTF
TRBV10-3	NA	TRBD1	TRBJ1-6	TGTGCCATCAGTGGGGGACAGGGACTAAATTCACCCCTCCACTTT	CAISGGQGLNSPLHF
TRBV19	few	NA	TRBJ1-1	TGTGCCAGTAGGAACGGAGGTGAAGCTTTCTTT	CASRNGGEAFF
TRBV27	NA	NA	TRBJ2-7	TGTGCCAGCAGTTTAAGGCATGGGGTTTTACCCGCCTACGAGCAGTACTTC	CASSLRHGVLPAYEQYF
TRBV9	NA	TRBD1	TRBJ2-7	TGTGCCAGCAGCGTTCAGGGGGTGCCCTACGAGCAGTACTTC	CASSVQGVPYEQYF
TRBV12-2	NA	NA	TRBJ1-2	TGTGCAAGTCGCTTAGAGAACGCAAGCTATGGCTACACCTTC	CASRLENASYGYTF
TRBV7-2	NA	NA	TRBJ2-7	TGTGCCAGCAGGCGTACAGGGTTCCACGAGCAGTACTTC	CASRRTGFHEQYF
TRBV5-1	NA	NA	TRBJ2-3	TGCGCCAGCAGCTTGGTATCGGAAACCACAGATACGCAGTATTTT	CASSLVSETTDTQYF
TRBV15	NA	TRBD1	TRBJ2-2	TGTGCCACCAGCTCACCGGGACAGGCAACCGGGGAGCTGTTTTTT	CATSSPGQATGELFF
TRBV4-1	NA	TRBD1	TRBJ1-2	TGCGCCAGCAGCCAAACGCCTCGGACAGGGGTTGTCGGCTACACCTTC	CASSQTPRTGVVGYTF
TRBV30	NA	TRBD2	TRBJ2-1	TGTGCCTGGAGTGTAGCGGGAGGGTCCTACAATGAGCAGTTCTTC	CAWSVAGGSYNEQFF
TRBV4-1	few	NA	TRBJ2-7	TGCGCCAGCAGCCAAGAGGTCGGGGCCCGAGGGGAGCAGTACTTC	CASSQEVGARGEQYF
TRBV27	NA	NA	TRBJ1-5	TGTGCCAGCAGTTTAGCAGGCGTCTATAGCAATCAGCCCCAGCATTTT	CASSLAGVYSNQPQHF
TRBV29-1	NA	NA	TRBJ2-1	TGCAGCGTTGAAGATCTTTACCGGCCCCAGGCGCAGTTCTTC	CSVEDLYRPQAQFF
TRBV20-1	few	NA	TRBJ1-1	TGCAGTGCTAGACGGTTGGCTTTCTTT	CSARRLAFF
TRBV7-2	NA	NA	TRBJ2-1	TGTGCCAGCAGCTTAGCGGTTTACAATGAGCAGTTCTTC	CASSLAVYNEQFF
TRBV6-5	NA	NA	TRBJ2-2	TGTGCCAGCAGCCTCGGGCTCTTGACCGGGGAGCTGTTTTTT	CASSLGLLTGELFF
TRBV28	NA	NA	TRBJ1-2	TGTGCCAGCAGTCCCCCCTCAACGGCATATGGCTACACCTTC	CASSPPSTAYGYTF
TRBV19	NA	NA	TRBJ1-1	TGTGCCAGTAGTATCCCCTTAAGGGCAGGGAAGAGCACTGAAGCTTTCTTT	CASSIPLRAGKSTEAFF
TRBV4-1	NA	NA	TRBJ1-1	TGCGCCAGCAGCTACGCTCTGGACACTGAAGCTTTCTTT	CASSYALDTEAFF
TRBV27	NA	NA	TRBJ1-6	TGTGCCAGCAGTTTTTACACCAATTCACCCCTCCACTTT	CASSFYTNSPLHF
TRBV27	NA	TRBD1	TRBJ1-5	TGTGCCAGCAGACCCCAGGGGGGTAATCAGCCCCAGCATTTT	CASRPQGGNQPQHF
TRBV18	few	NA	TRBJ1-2	TGTGCCAGCTCACCGGCGCGGGGGAACGTCTATGGCTACACCTTC	CASSPARGNVYGYTF